The 15 T cell receptor beta chains presented below share a single source sample, sequenced in a study of blood T cell repertoires in COVID-19. The protocol was immunoSEQ multiplex PCR, while the TCRdb copy is restricted to in-frame clones and leaves out a portion. This repertoire shows some 94,000 clones, around nine tenths found once; its top ten account for 15%. Material: peripheral blood. These TCRs come from a human donor in a cohort sampled during active COVID-19.

The chain has TRBV7-2 and TRBJ1-2; the D is unclear. CDR3 length: 14 residues. V was shortened by 1 base and J by 4 bases, with 10 bases between the two germline ends. Germline V gene sequence: CDR1 SGHTA, CDR2 FQGNSA. CDR3 residues: CASSLGGRSYGYTF. DNA of the CDR3: TGTGCCAGCAGCTTAGGCGGCAGATCCTATGGCTACACCTTC.

V usage is TRBV19 and J usage is TRBJ2-1; D not resolved. CDR1 is LNHDA and CDR2 is SQIVND in the germline V gene (reference sequence). Trimming stripped 6 bases from V and 2 bases from J, with 17 bases between. This CDR3 contains 16 residues. The CDR3 spells CASSTSRRGPYNEQFF. The CDR3 coding sequence is TGTGCCAGTAGCACATCCCGTCGCGGCCCCTACAATGAGCAGTTCTTC.

The chain couples TRBV13 to TRBJ2-2, with 8 bases aligning to TRBD2. This CDR3 contains 17 residues. The germline V gene encodes CDR1 PRHDT and CDR2 FYEKMQ (reference sequence). J lost 7 bases, V lost 6 bases, and 16 bases had no gene match. CDR3 DNA: TGTGCCAGCAGTTCCCCCCAGTTAGCGGGGTCAGACGGGGAGCTGTTTTTT. It yields the protein CASSSPQLAGSDGELFF.

V is TRBV6-2 or TRBV6-3 and J is TRBJ1-5; 7 nucleotides agree with TRBD1. The CDR3 has 15 residues. The germline gives CDR1 MNHEY, CDR2 SVGEGT. The J segment lost 6 bases and the V segment lost 5 bases, leaving 10 bases of the junction unmatched. The CDR3 is CASSPQGYVGQPQHF. The CDR3 nucleotides read TGTGCCAGCAGTCCACAGGGGTATGTTGGTCAGCCCCAGCATTTT.

The chain links TRBV9 to TRBJ1-1; D may be TRBD1 (6 bases). The CDR3 has 13 residues. The V gene lost 4 bases and the J gene lost 11 bases, with 18 bases spanning the gap. Germline CDR1 is SGDLS and CDR2 is YYNGEE. The CDR3 region has the DNA TGTGCCAGCAGCCCCCCGGGGGGGGGCTCTGCTTTCTTT. It is translated as CASSPPGGGSAFF.

This chain connects TRBV19 to TRBJ2-5, with D tentatively TRBD1 (6 bases). The CDR3 consists of 15 residues. CDR1 and CDR2 from the germline V gene are LNHDA and SQIVND (reference sequence). V was pared by 1 base and J by 1 base, with 10 bases between. The CDR3 DNA sequence: TGTGCCAGTAGTATAGTTTCAGGGGTCCAAGAGACCCAGTACTTC. The encoded protein is CASSIVSGVQETQYF.

The rearrangement uses TRBV29-1 and TRBJ2-7; a weak D match, TRBD2 (5 bases). V dropped 8 bases and J dropped 2 bases, with 16 bases sitting between them. Germline CDR1 reads SQVTM; CDR2 reads ANQGSEA. The CDR3 is 13 residues long. CDR3 in DNA: TGCAGCATAAGCCACGGAGGCACCTACGAGCAGTACTTC. It yields the protein CSISHGGTYEQYF.

CDR3 sequence reads: CASSFWGEVNSPLHF. The CDR3 DNA reads as TGCGCCAGCAGCTTCTGGGGGGAGGTTAATTCACCCCTCCACTTT. The chain joins TRBV5-1 to TRBJ1-6, with D perhaps TRBD1 (5 bases). Trimming took off 2 bases at V and 6 bases at J, with 12 bases between the two ends. CDR1 is SGHRS, CDR2 YFSETQ, per germline. This CDR3 is 15 amino acids long.

This sequence joins TRBV30 and TRBJ2-7; 9 nucleotides align to TRBD2. V shed 0 bases and J 3 bases; nucleotides not matched to a gene: 3. CDR3 length: 14 residues. Germline CDR1 GTSNPN, CDR2 SVGIG (reference sequence). CDR3: CAWSVTSGIYEQYF. CDR3 DNA: TGTGCCTGGAGTGTGACTAGCGGAATCTACGAGCAGTACTTC.

V and J are TRBV4-2 and TRBJ2-7; the D is unclear. There are 15 residues in the CDR3. Germline V gives CDR1 LGHNA, CDR2 YNFKEQ. The V gene lost 0 bases and the J gene lost 1 base, with 10 bases spanning the gap. CDR3 sequence: CASSQDASLSYEQYF. CDR3 coding DNA: TGTGCCAGCAGCCAAGACGCCAGTTTGTCCTACGAGCAGTACTTC.

This clone was recorded once. The gene calls are TRBV5-1 and TRBJ1-4, with D possibly matching TRBD1 (6 bases). The CDR3 length is 15 residues. Germline V gene data show CDR1 as SGHRS and CDR2 as YFSETQ. The V gene lost 4 bases and the J gene lost 7 bases, with 17 bases spanning the gap. CDR3 nucleotide sequence: TGCGCCAGCAGCCCGAGGAATGGGGGCCGTGAAAAACTGTTTTTT. Translation gives CASSPRNGGREKLFF.

V and J are TRBV19 and TRBJ2-5; D is perhaps TRBD1 (5 bases). Germline assignment: CDR1 LNHDA and CDR2 SQIVND (reference sequence). Trimming took off 1 base at V and 4 bases at J, with 10 bases between the two ends. The CDR3 contains 14 residues. The CDR3, as DNA: TGTGCCAGTAGTATAGCAGGGCTCGGAGAGACCCAGTACTTC. Translation: CASSIAGLGETQYF.

The chain couples TRBV28 to TRBJ1-1; D ambiguous. The CDR3 covers 13 residues. Germline CDR1 and CDR2: MDHEN and SYDVKM. Trimming cost V 3 bases and J 1 base, with 6 bases left between them. The CDR3 is CASSLNGNTEAFF. The CDR3 bases are TGTGCCAGCAGTTTGAACGGGAACACTGAAGCTTTCTTT.

The chain links TRBV28 to TRBJ1-2; TRBD1 matches at 7 bases. The CDR3 spans 15 residues. In germline, CDR1 is MDHEN, CDR2 SYDVKM. V was pared by 4 bases and J by 2 bases, with 7 bases of the junction left unmatched. The CDR3: CASSSTGKTNYGYTF. Written as DNA, the CDR3 is TGTGCCAGCAGTTCGACAGGGAAAACGAACTATGGCTACACCTTC.

The rearrangement links TRBV9 to TRBJ2-2, with D perhaps TRBD1 (6 bases). Germline CDR1 SGDLS, CDR2 YYNGEE. Trimming took off 4 bases at V and 6 bases at J, with 13 bases between the two ends. CDR3 length: 14 amino acids. The CDR3 region is CASSTSRGPGELFF. The DNA of the CDR3 is TGTGCCAGCAGCACTTCCAGGGGTCCCGGGGAGCTGTTTTTT.